This T cell receptor beta chain comes out of a study of blood T cell repertoires in COVID-19. In the study overall: PBMCs, B-cell-depleted T cells, or T cells were the source of the cDNA or gDNA that made up the material.

Profiled with immunoSEQ multiplex PCR; TCRdb holds only in-frame clones, not every one. The sample has about 280,000 clones, 65% to 90% seen once; the top ten hold 4.5% to 6%. The germline gives CDR1 SGHDT, CDR2 YYEEEE. V was trimmed by 0 bases and J by 5 bases, leaving 9 bases between them. There are 13 residues in the CDR3. This chain uses TRBV5-6 with TRBJ2-7; D may be TRBD2 (6 bases). The TCR originated in a middle-aged man with active or convalescent COVID-19. Sequenced material: peripheral blood. CDR3 in DNA: TGTGCCAGCAGCTTGGCCGCGGGGAACGAGCAGTACTTC. This gives the protein CASSLAAGNEQYF.